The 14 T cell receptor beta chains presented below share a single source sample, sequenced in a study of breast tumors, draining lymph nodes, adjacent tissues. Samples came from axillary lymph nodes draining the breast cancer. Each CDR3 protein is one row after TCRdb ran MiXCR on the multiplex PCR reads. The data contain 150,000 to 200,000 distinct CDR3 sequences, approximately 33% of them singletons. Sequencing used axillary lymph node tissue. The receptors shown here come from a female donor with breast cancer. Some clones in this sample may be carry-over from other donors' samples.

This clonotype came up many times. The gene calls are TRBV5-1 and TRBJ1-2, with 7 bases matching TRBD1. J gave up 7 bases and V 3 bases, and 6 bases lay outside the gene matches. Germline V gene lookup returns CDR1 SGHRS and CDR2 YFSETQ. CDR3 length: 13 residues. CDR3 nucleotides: TGCGCCAGCAGCTATCGACAGGGATCTGGCTACACCTTC. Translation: CASSYRQGSGYTF.

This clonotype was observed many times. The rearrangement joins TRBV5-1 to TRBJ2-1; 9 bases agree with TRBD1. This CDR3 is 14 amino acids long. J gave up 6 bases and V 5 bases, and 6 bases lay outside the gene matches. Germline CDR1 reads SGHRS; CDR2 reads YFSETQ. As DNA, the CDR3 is TGCGCCAGCAGGACCCCGGGACAGGGCAATGAGCAGTTCTTC. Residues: CASRTPGQGNEQFF.

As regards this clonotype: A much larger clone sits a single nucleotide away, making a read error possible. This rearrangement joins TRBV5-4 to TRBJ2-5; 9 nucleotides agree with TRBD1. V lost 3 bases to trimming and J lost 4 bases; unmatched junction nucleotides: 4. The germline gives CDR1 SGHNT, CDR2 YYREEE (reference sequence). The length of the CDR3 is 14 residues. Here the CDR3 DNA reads TGTGCCAGCAGCTGGGACAGGGCGGGAGAGACCCAGTACTTC. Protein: CASSWDRAGETQYF.

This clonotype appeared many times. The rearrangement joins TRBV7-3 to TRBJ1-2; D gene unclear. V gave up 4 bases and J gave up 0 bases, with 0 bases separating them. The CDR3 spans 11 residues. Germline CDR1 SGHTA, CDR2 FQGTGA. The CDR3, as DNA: TGTGCCAGCAGCTCTAACTATGGCTACACCTTC. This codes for CASSSNYGYTF.

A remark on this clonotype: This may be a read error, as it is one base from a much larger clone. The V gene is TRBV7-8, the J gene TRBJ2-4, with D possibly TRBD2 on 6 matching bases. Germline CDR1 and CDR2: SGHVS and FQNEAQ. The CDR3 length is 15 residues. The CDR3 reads CASSPSRVGGNIQHF. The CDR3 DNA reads TGTGCCAGCAGCCCATCTCGAGTGGGAGGAAACATTCAGCACTTC.

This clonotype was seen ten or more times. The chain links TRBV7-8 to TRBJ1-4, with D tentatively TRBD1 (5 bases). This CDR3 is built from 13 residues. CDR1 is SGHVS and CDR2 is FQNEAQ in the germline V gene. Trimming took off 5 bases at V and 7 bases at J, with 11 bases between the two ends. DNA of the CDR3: TGTGCCAGCAGCCTGGGGGGGTTTGAAAAACTGTTTTTT. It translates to CASSLGGFEKLFF.

The CDR3 here is CASSWTGTGNTIYF. In DNA, the CDR3 is TGTGCCAGCAGTTGGACAGGGACTGGAAACACCATATATTTT. The chain joins TRBV6-5 to TRBJ1-3, with TRBD1 identical over 8 bases. The length of the CDR3 is 14 residues. Germline CDR1 MNHEY, CDR2 SVGAGI. J was trimmed by 2 bases and V by 4 bases; bases with no gene match: 1.

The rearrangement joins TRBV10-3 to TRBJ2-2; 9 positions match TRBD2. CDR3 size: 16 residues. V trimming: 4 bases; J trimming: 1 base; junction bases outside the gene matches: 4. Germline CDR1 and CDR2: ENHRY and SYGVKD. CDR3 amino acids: CAISANSGGNTGELFF. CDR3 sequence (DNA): TGTGCCATCAGTGCAAATAGCGGGGGGAACACCGGGGAGCTGTTTTTT.

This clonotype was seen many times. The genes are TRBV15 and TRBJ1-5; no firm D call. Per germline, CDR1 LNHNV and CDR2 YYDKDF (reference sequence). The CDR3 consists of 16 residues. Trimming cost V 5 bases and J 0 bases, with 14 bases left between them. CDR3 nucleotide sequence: TGTGCCACCAGCTCCGAGGCCGGTTATAGCAATCAGCCCCAGCATTTT. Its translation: CATSSEAGYSNQPQHF.

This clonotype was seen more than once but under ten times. The CDR3 spells CASSLALGNQPQHF. The CDR3 DNA reads as TGTGCCAGCAGTTTAGCGTTGGGCAATCAGCCCCAGCATTTT. The genes are TRBV12-3 or TRBV12-4 and TRBJ1-5; no clear D. V was trimmed by 0 bases and J by 2 bases, leaving 5 bases between them. The CDR3 length is 14 residues.

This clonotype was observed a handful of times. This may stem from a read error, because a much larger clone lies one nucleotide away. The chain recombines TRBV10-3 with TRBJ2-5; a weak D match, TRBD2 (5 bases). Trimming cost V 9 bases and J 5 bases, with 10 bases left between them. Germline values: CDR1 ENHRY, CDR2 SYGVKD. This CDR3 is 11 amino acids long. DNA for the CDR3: TGTGCCATACGGCGCGGGGAGACCCAGTACTTC. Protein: CAIRRGETQYF.

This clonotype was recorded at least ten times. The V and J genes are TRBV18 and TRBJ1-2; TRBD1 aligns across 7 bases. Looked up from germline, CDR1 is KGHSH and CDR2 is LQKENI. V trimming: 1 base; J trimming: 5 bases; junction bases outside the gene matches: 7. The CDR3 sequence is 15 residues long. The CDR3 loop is CASSPLNGQDYGYTF. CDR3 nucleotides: TGTGCCAGCTCACCACTGAACGGACAGGATTATGGCTACACCTTC.

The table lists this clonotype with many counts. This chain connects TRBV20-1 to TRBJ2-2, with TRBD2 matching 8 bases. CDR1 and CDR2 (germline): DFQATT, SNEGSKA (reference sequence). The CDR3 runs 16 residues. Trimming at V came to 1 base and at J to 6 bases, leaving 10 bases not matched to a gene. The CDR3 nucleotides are TGCAGTGCTAGAGGAATGACTAGCGTCCTATCCGGGGAGCTGTTTTTT. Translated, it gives CSARGMTSVLSGELFF.

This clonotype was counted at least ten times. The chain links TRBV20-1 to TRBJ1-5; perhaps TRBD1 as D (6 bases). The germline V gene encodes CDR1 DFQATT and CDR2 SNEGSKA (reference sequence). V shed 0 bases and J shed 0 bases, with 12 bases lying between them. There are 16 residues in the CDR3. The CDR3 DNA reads TGCAGTGCTAGAGATGCAAGGACAGATAGCAATCAGCCCCAGCATTTT. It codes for CSARDARTDSNQPQHF.